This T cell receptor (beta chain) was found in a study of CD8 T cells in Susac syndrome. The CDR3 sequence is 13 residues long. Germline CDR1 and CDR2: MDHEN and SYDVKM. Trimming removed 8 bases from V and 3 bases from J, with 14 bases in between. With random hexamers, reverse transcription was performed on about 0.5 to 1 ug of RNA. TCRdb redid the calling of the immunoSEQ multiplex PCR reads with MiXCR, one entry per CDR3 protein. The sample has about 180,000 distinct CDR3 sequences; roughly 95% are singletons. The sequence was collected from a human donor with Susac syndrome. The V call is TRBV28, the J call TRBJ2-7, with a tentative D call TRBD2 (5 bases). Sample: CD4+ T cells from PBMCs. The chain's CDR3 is CASALSGNYEQYF. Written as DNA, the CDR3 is TGTGCCAGCGCCCTGTCGGGGAACTACGAGCAGTACTTC.